One and the same sample provided the 7 T cell receptor beta chains below, sequenced in a study of cytomegalovirus exposure and HLA in healthy donors. PCR primers comprised 60 Vbeta and 13 Jbeta primers. This table comes from immunoSEQ multiplex PCR, and its TCRdb copy is limited to in-frame clones, with some not included. The sample shows over 120,000 clones, roughly three quarters of them seen only once. Sequences were obtained from PBMCs. These receptors all stem from a female donor in good health and CMV-seronegative.

The chain couples TRBV5-1 to TRBJ1-1; D perhaps matches TRBD1 (6 bases). This CDR3 spans 13 amino acids. V was cut by 4 bases and J by 8 bases, with 15 bases left in between. Germline lookup yields CDR1 SGHRS and CDR2 YFSETQ. The CDR3 coding sequence is TGCGCCAGCAGCGTCGGGACACCCCTGGAAGCTTTCTTT. Its protein is CASSVGTPLEAFF.

The V call is TRBV27, the J call TRBJ1-2, with 7 bases identical to TRBD1. CDR1 and CDR2 from the germline V gene are MNHEY and SMNVEV (reference sequence). J lost 3 bases, V lost 2 bases, and 9 bases had no gene match. The CDR3 spans 16 residues. The CDR3 nucleotides are TGTGCCAGCAGTTTAACCGCGGCAGGGGGACACTATGGCTACACCTTC. Translating gives CASSLTAAGGHYGYTF.

This rearrangement joins TRBV2 to TRBJ2-1; no firm D call. The CDR3 runs to 15 residues. V lost 4 bases, J lost 0 bases, and 10 bases lay in between. Per germline, CDR1 SNHLY and CDR2 FYNNEI. The CDR3 region is CASSVEAGSYNEQFF. CDR3 sequence (DNA): TGTGCCAGCAGTGTCGAGGCTGGCTCCTACAATGAGCAGTTCTTC.

The chain combines TRBV7-2 with TRBJ1-2; D is possibly TRBD1 (6 bases). This CDR3 region has 16 residues. Germline values: CDR1 SGHTA, CDR2 FQGNSA. Trimming left V 0 bases short and J 4 bases short, with 15 bases between. This CDR3 is CASSLAPAGAGYGYTF. In nucleotides, the CDR3 is TGTGCCAGCAGCTTAGCCCCCGCAGGGGCTGGCTATGGCTACACCTTC.

This chain joins TRBV10-1 and TRBJ1-1; 7 positions agree with TRBD1. J lost 2 bases, V lost 8 bases, and 5 bases had no gene match. From germline, CDR1 is WNHNN and CDR2 SYGVQD (reference sequence). The CDR3 contains 13 residues. CDR3 in DNA: TGCGCCAGCGCGAAGGGGGCAAACACTGAAGCTTTCTTT. It is translated as CASAKGANTEAFF.

This sequence joins TRBV2 and TRBJ1-2, with no clear D. With 7 bases removed from V and 2 bases from J, the gap between germline ends came to 11 bases. Germline V gene lookup returns CDR1 SNHLY and CDR2 FYNNEI. The CDR3 spans 13 residues. The CDR3: CASTVVWNYGYTF. Here the CDR3 DNA reads TGTGCCAGCACGGTCGTGTGGAACTATGGCTACACCTTC. Using reference TRBV2 and TRBJ1-2 for the parts outside the CDR3, the full variable domain is EPEVTQTPSHQVTQMGQEVILRCVPISNHLYFYWYRQILGQKVEFLVSFYNNEISEKSEIFDDQFSVERPDGSNFTLKIRSTKLEDSAMYFCASTVVWNYGYTFGSGTRLTVV.

The chain is built from TRBV6-4 and TRBJ1-1; D is unclear. CDR1 and CDR2 from the germline V gene are MRHNA and SNTAGT. V was trimmed by 6 bases and J by 1 base, leaving 9 bases between them. This CDR3 has 13 amino acids. The CDR3 coding sequence is TGTGCCAGCAGCGTAGAAGAGAACACTGAAGCTTTCTTT. Its protein is CASSVEENTEAFF.